The clone carrying this T cell receptor (beta chain) was recorded at least ten times. Each CDR3 protein gets one entry after TCRdb re-called the RACE reads with MiXCR. This table has 100,000 to 150,000 distinct CDR3 sequences, 11% appearing once. This sample was taken from a study of human T cells and chemical hapten exposure. CDR1 DFQATT and CDR2 SNEGSKA come from the germline V gene (reference sequence). There are 14 residues in the CDR3. Between the trimmed V and J ends, which lost 3 bases and 3 bases, there was a span of 12 bases. Time point: patch test 3, about 24 weeks after DPC sensitization. The treatment: therapeutic diphenylcyclopropenone sensitization with weekly scalp DPC.

Sequencing used whole blood, obtained in connection with sensitization to the hapten diphenylcyclopropenone (DPC). This chain joins TRBV20-1 and TRBJ1-5; maybe TRBD1 (5 bases). The clonotype originates from a woman between 50 and 59 years old with alopecia areata. Some clones in this sample may be carry-over from other donors' samples. The CDR3 loop reads CSASPLGVNQPQHF. CDR3 sequence (DNA): TGCAGTGCTAGCCCCTTAGGGGTCAATCAGCCCCAGCATTTT.